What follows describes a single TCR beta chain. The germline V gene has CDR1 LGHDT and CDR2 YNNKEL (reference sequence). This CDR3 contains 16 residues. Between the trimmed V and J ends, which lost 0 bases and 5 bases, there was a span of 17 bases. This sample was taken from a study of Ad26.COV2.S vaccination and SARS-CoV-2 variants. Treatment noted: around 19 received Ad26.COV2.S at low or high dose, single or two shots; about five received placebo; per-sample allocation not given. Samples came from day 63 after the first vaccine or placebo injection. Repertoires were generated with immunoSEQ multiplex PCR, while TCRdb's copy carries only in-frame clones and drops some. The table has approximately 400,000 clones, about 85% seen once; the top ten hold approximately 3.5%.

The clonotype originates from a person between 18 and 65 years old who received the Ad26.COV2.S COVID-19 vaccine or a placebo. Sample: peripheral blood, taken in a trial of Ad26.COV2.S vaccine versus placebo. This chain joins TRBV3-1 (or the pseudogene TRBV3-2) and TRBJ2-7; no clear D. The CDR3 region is CASSQDHGARAHEQYF. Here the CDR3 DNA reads TGTGCCAGCAGCCAAGATCATGGAGCTAGGGCCCACGAGCAGTACTTC.